This TCR beta chain stems from a study of T-cell reconstitution after alpha-beta-depleted transplantation in children. Using unique molecular identifiers, the investigators prepared the TCRbeta library. TCRdb passed the PCR reads through MiXCR, listing each CDR3 protein once. The repertoire includes 450,000 to 550,000 distinct CDR3 sequences, approximately 10% of them detected once, and 12% to 15% sits in the top ten. In its sample, this clonotype was seen a few times. Trimming cost V 6 bases and J 0 bases; bases outside gene matches: 14. CDR3 length equals 17 residues. Germline CDR1 reads MDHEN; CDR2 reads SYDVKM.

The gene calls are TRBV28 and TRBJ2-7, with 7 nucleotides matching TRBD1. The sequence was collected from a female patient aged 2-9 years who had a stem cell transplant for aplastic anemia, so the T cells may come from the graft donor. The source material was PBMCs, mostly from graft donor cells, sampled 180 days after TCRalphabeta/CD19-depleted stem cell transplant. The CDR3 region is CASRDPMRDRNSYEQYF. DNA for the CDR3: TGTGCCAGCAGGGACCCTATGAGGGACAGAAACTCCTACGAGCAGTACTTC.